This T cell receptor (beta chain) was recovered during a study of T cells in Graves' hyperthyroidism and ophthalmopathy. TCR beta CDR3 sequences were amplified from RNA transcripts. The HTBI set primed first-round TCR CDR3 RT-PCR. MiXCR, applied by TCRdb to the multiplex PCR reads, yields one record per CDR3 protein. The repertoire has fewer than 600,000 distinct CDR3 sequences, about 15% of them found once; the top ten carry approximately 15%. This clonotype has ten or more counts. This TCR was recovered from a woman aged 40 to 50 with Graves' hyperthyroidism. The sample consisted of blood.

The CDR3 loop reads CSVATSGRAYEQYF. The CDR3 DNA follows: TGCAGCGTAGCCACTAGCGGGAGGGCCTACGAGCAGTACTTC. The V call is TRBV29-1, the J call TRBJ2-7; 13 nucleotides line up with TRBD2. The CDR3 is 14 amino acids. The V gene end was trimmed by 6 bases and the J gene end by 2 bases; junction bases not matched to a gene: 4. CDR1 is SQVTM and CDR2 is ANQGSEA in the germline V gene.